These T cell receptor beta chains were read from a single sample in a study of T cells in Graves' hyperthyroidism and ophthalmopathy. One entry per CDR3 protein results from TCRdb running MiXCR on the multiplex PCR reads. There are about 840,000 distinct CDR3 sequences in the sample; about two fifths occur only once, and approximately 8.7% lies in the top ten. Sequencing was performed on blood. The receptor source for this set is a man between 18 and 35 years old with Graves' hyperthyroidism. The CDR3 runs from the conserved cysteine through the conserved F or W. The order of the fields is J gene, clone size, D gene, V gene, CDR3 DNA, CDR3 protein. The D gene is left open where the match is weak. Some rows have no size entry. The others give once, few or many, or a class for an expanded clone.

TRBJ1-2,-,-,TRBV29-1,TGCAGCGTTGTGATGGTAAACTATGGCTACACCTTC,CSVVMVNYGYTF
TRBJ1-4,-,TRBD1,TRBV12-3/TRBV12-4,TGTGCCAGCAGACGGACAGGAGGAGATGAAAAACTGTTTTTT,CASRRTGGDEKLFF
TRBJ1-2,once,-,TRBV29-1,TGCAGCAGTGGAGCCTATGGCTACACCTTC,CSSGAYGYTF
TRBJ1-1,-,TRBD1,TRBV7-2,TGTGCCAGCAGCCCAACAGGGAGACAGGGGGGAAGGGGCACTGAAGCTTTCTTT,CASSPTGRQGGRGTEAFF
TRBJ1-1,many,-,TRBV2,TGTGCCAGCATTATCCAAATCGAAGCTTTCTTT,CASIIQIEAFF
TRBJ1-5,many,-,TRBV19,TGTGCCAGTAGTTTACAGGGTCTCGGGAGCAATCAGCCCCAGCATTTT,CASSLQGLGSNQPQHF
TRBJ1-3,many,-,TRBV7-6,TGTGCCAGCAGCTTACACCCGGTTAGCTCTGGAAACACCATATATTTT,CASSLHPVSSGNTIYF
TRBJ2-2,few,-,TRBV7-9,TGTGCCAGCAGCCACGGCCTCTCAGGGGTACGGGAGCTGTTTTTT,CASSHGLSGVRELFF
TRBJ2-7,many,-,TRBV20-1,TGCAGTGCCAGGAGGGACTCGTTCTCCTACGAGCAGTACTTC,CSARRDSFSYEQYF
TRBJ1-6,few,-,TRBV6-5,TGTGCCAGCAGTTATTGGGGCAGGGCCGAAGGGTCACCCCTCCACTTT,CASSYWGRAEGSPLHF
TRBJ1-4,-,TRBD1,TRBV2,TGTGCCAGCAGTGAAAGGGGTGGGACAGGGGTTTTT,CASSERGGTGVF
TRBJ2-7,many,TRBD1,TRBV2,TGTGCCAGCAGAGAACAGGGGGCCGAGCAGTACTTC,CASREQGAEQYF
TRBJ1-5,many,TRBD1,TRBV10-3,TGTGCCAGCAGCTCTGGGACAGGGAGCAATCAGCCCCAGCATTTT,CASSSGTGSNQPQHF
TRBJ1-1,few,-,TRBV5-1,TGCGCCAGCAGCTTCGACAGTCCCTTGAACACTGAAGCTTTCTTT,CASSFDSPLNTEAFF
TRBJ2-5,-,-,TRBV25-1,TGTGCCAGCAGGCCGGCAGGGCTACAAGTGACCCAGTACTTC,CASRPAGLQVTQYF
TRBJ1-2,-,-,TRBV7-2,TGTGCCAGCAGCTTAGACAGCTCTGCTGGCTACACCTTC,CASSLDSSAGYTF
TRBJ2-7,-,-,TRBV10-3,TGTGCCAGCAGCGTCGTGGGAGGCACCTACGAGCAGTACTTC,CASSVVGGTYEQYF
TRBJ1-1,many,-,TRBV20-1,TGCAGTGCTAGAGAGGCGGGGGACACTGAAGCTTTCTTT,CSAREAGDTEAFF
TRBJ1-5,-,-,TRBV4-2,TGTGCCAGCAGCCAAGAACGATATCAGCCCCAGCATTTT,CASSQERYQPQHF
TRBJ1-3,few,TRBD1,TRBV19,TGTGCCAGTAGTACCCGGGACAGGGACCCTGGAAACACCATATATTTT,CASSTRDRDPGNTIYF
TRBJ1-4,few,-,TRBV20-1,TGCAGTGCTACGGGACGGAGCGAGGCAACTAATGAAAAACTGTTTTTT,CSATGRSEATNEKLFF
TRBJ1-2,-,-,TRBV12-3/TRBV12-4,TGTGCCAGCAGTGGTGGGGTTACGGTTGGCTACACCTTC,CASSGGVTVGYTF
TRBJ2-2,-,-,TRBV4-3,TGCGCCAGCAGCCAAGAACGGCAGGTCGGGGAGCTGTTTTTT,CASSQERQVGELFF
TRBJ2-7,-,TRBD2,TRBV20-1,TGCAGTGCTAGCATCCCCTCTAGCGGGAGAGCCGAGCAGTACTTC,CSASIPSSGRAEQYF
TRBJ2-7,-,TRBD2,TRBV13,TGTGCCAGCAGTTCCGGGACTAGCCGCGTACCCTACGAGCAGTACTTC,CASSSGTSRVPYEQYF